This T cell receptor beta chain came from a study of molecular identifiers for immune sequencing clone quantification. One entry per CDR3 protein results from TCRdb running MiXCR on the PCR reads. The table lists about 630,000 distinct CDR3 sequences, roughly 27% of them singletons. The sequenced sample consisted of naive CD8+ T cells from blood, with Jurkat cell RNA spiked in. Subset specified: FACS-sorted CD8+CD4-CCR7+CD45RA+ naive T cells. The clonotype originates from a human donor in good health. Some libraries in this study had Jurkat cell RNA spiked in.

The CDR3 DNA reads TGTGCCAGCGGGACAGGGGTTTCAGAAAATGAAAAACTGTTTTTT. Residues: CASGTGVSENEKLFF. The rearrangement links TRBV2 to TRBJ1-4; the match to TRBD1 covers 10 bases. Germline values: CDR1 SNHLY, CDR2 FYNNEI. V shed 8 bases and J 5 bases; nucleotides not matched to a gene: 8. CDR3 size: 15 residues.